This T cell receptor (beta chain) is drawn from a study of blood T cell repertoires in COVID-19. Study-level information: The United States, Italy and Spain provided the acute and convalescent COVID-19 samples. PBMCs, B-cell-depleted T cells, or T cells were the source of the cDNA or gDNA that made up the material.

As processed by the authors: Quantification of nucleated cells was approximated via reference gene primer amplification. Data came from immunoSEQ multiplex PCR; TCRdb stores just in-frame clones and leaves some out. V and J calls and clone size are those listed in that table; D and trimming were worked out from the DNA. This table holds some 97,000 clones, about 90% found once. This CDR3 contains 14 residues. Germline V gene lookup returns CDR1 MNHEY and CDR2 SMNVEV (reference sequence). V shed 6 bases, J shed 5 bases, and the junction held 6 bases outside the gene matches. This sequence originates from a man between 25 and 39 years old in a cohort sampled during active COVID-19. The chain joins TRBV27 to TRBJ2-5; 10 bases fit TRBD1. Sequencing was carried out using peripheral blood. CDR3 sequence: CASRRQGAAETQYF. The DNA for the CDR3 is TGTGCCAGCAGGAGACAGGGGGCCGCGGAGACCCAGTACTTC.